The rows below give T cell receptor beta chains drawn from one sample of a study of regulatory T cells in long-lasting Graves disease. MiXCR, applied by TCRdb to the multiplex PCR reads, yields one record per CDR3 protein. The sample lists under 500,000 distinct CDR3 sequences, over 15% occurring once. The sample was also reused in another study, on T cells in Graves' hyperthyroidism and ophthalmopathy.

The specimen was peripheral blood mononuclear cells (PBMCs), collected at new diagnosis, from a patient treated with antithyroid drugs. These receptors all come from a woman aged 30 to 39 with Graves disease. CDR3s include the opening cysteine and the closing phenylalanine or tryptophan. A D gene is named only where the DNA matches it firmly. Size values are once, few and many counts, or a class for expanded clones, and some rows have none.

CDR3 DNA: TGTGCCAGCAGCCAACCGGACTTTCCCTACGAGCAGTACTTC; CDR3 protein: CASSQPDFPYEQYF; J gene: TRBJ2-7; V gene: TRBV3-1; D gene: -; clone size: few
CDR3 DNA: TGTGCCAGCAGCTCCCCGGAGCAGGGCCAGGAGGAGACCCAGTACTTC; CDR3 protein: CASSSPEQGQEETQYF; J gene: TRBJ2-5; V gene: TRBV7-3; D gene: -; clone size: many
CDR3 DNA: TGTGCCAGCAGTTCGGCAGGGATGCGTGGCTACACCTTC; CDR3 protein: CASSSAGMRGYTF; J gene: TRBJ1-2; V gene: TRBV6-5; D gene: -; clone size: -
CDR3 DNA: TGTGCCAGCAGCCGGTCGATGGCTGAAAAACTGTTTTTT; CDR3 protein: CASSRSMAEKLFF; J gene: TRBJ1-4; V gene: TRBV7-9; D gene: -; clone size: -
CDR3 DNA: TGTGCCAGCAGTTTCCCCGGGACTAGCGGTCAAGAGACCCAGTACTTC; CDR3 protein: CASSFPGTSGQETQYF; J gene: TRBJ2-5; V gene: TRBV28; D gene: TRBD2; clone size: many
CDR3 DNA: TGTGCCAGCAGCCAAGCTCAGACCTACACCGGGGAGCTGTTTTTT; CDR3 protein: CASSQAQTYTGELFF; J gene: TRBJ2-2; V gene: TRBV14; D gene: -; clone size: many
CDR3 DNA: TGTGCACAGGAGGGACAGGTCAACACCGGGGAGCTGTTTTTT; CDR3 protein: CAQEGQVNTGELFF; J gene: TRBJ2-2; V gene: TRBV7-2; D gene: TRBD1; clone size: many
CDR3 DNA: TGCAGCGTTGAACATCAACGGCAGTATGGTTCCGAGCAGTACTTC; CDR3 protein: CSVEHQRQYGSEQYF; J gene: TRBJ2-7; V gene: TRBV29-1; D gene: -; clone size: many
CDR3 DNA: TGTGCCAGCAGCCCAGGACTAGCGGGAGTGTACAATGAGCAGTTCTTC; CDR3 protein: CASSPGLAGVYNEQFF; J gene: TRBJ2-1; V gene: TRBV7-2; D gene: TRBD2; clone size: many
CDR3 DNA: TGTGCCAGTAACGACGCGGGGGGACTAAGGGACCCCGGGGAGCTGTTTTTT; CDR3 protein: CASNDAGGLRDPGELFF; J gene: TRBJ2-2; V gene: TRBV19; D gene: TRBD2; clone size: few
CDR3 DNA: TGTGCCAGCAGCCTTCCACAGGGGACCCAGCAGTTCTTC; CDR3 protein: CASSLPQGTQQFF; J gene: TRBJ2-1; V gene: TRBV4-2; D gene: TRBD1; clone size: many
CDR3 DNA: TGTGCCAGCAGTTCTGGACAGGGAGAGACCCAGTACTTC; CDR3 protein: CASSSGQGETQYF; J gene: TRBJ2-5; V gene: TRBV28; D gene: TRBD1; clone size: many
CDR3 DNA: TGCGCCAGCAGCTTAAGATCTAGCGGGAGTGATGAGCAGTTCTTC; CDR3 protein: CASSLRSSGSDEQFF; J gene: TRBJ2-1; V gene: TRBV5-1; D gene: TRBD2; clone size: many
CDR3 DNA: TGTGCCAGCAGTTCTCACCGTTATACGCAGTATTTT; CDR3 protein: CASSSHRYTQYF; J gene: TRBJ2-3; V gene: TRBV28; D gene: -; clone size: few
CDR3 DNA: TGTGCCAGCAATATAATCGGAGGTCTCGAGCAGTACTTC; CDR3 protein: CASNIIGGLEQYF; J gene: TRBJ2-7; V gene: TRBV12-3/TRBV12-4; D gene: -; clone size: many
CDR3 DNA: TGTGCCAGCAGCCCTAGGCAGACTAGCGGGAACAATGAGCAGTTCTTC; CDR3 protein: CASSPRQTSGNNEQFF; J gene: TRBJ2-1; V gene: TRBV9; D gene: TRBD2; clone size: few
CDR3 DNA: TGTGCCAGCAGGCAGGGGCTAGAGGGGTTAGGGTCGGACGAAGCTTTCTTT; CDR3 protein: CASRQGLEGLGSDEAFF; J gene: TRBJ1-1; V gene: TRBV12-3/TRBV12-4; D gene: -; clone size: -
CDR3 DNA: TGTGCCAGCAGTTACCATGGGGGAGGAGGGAGCGGGGAGCTGTTTTTT; CDR3 protein: CASSYHGGGGSGELFF; J gene: TRBJ2-2; V gene: TRBV6-2/TRBV6-3; D gene: -; clone size: many
CDR3 DNA: TGTGCCAGCAGCTTAAGAGGGACGAGATTCGATCAGCCCCAGCATTTT; CDR3 protein: CASSLRGTRFDQPQHF; J gene: TRBJ1-5; V gene: TRBV7-2; D gene: -; clone size: -